The table lists the clone carrying this T cell receptor beta chain with many counts. Its antigen is undetermined. The data were taken from a study of T cells in Graves' hyperthyroidism and ophthalmopathy. Study-wide results and caveats: Ophthalmopathy cases were set apart from stable hyperthyroidism by a 13 V-J model. Most thyroid-expanded clonotypes above 0.001 were also found in blood.

It was RNA transcripts that yielded the amplified TCR beta CDR3 regions. First-round RT-PCR of the TCR CDR3 relied on the HTBI primer set. TCRdb called the multiplex PCR reads again in MiXCR, with one record for every CDR3 protein. The data contain hundreds of thousands of distinct CDR3 sequences, about 15% of them singletons. The CDR3 is 10 amino acids. Trimming left V 8 bases short and J 5 bases short, with 4 bases between. Germline V gives CDR1 LGHDT, CDR2 YNNKEL (reference sequence). Those with hyperthyroidism were 18 to 65 years old, newly diagnosed, and ill for under 2 months. Patients were excluded for uncontrolled infection, other autoimmune disease, pregnancy or lactation.

This sequence originates from a woman in her late teens or twenties with Graves' hyperthyroidism. The specimen sequenced was blood. This chain connects TRBV3-1 to TRBJ2-1; D remains ambiguous. The CDR3 DNA reads TGTGCCAGCGGTAACAATGAGCAGTTCTTC. Protein sequence: CASGNNEQFF.